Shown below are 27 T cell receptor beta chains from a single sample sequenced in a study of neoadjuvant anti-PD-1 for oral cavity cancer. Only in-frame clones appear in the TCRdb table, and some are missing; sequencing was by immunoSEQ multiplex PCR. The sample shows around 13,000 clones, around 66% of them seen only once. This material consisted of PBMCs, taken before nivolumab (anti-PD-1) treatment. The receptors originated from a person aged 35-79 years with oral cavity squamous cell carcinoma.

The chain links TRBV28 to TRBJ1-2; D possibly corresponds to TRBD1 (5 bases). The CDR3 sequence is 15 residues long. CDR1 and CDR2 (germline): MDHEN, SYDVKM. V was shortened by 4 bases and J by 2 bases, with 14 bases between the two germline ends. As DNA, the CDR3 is TGTGCCAGCAGTTCATCCGGGACGGTAAACTATGGCTACACCTTC. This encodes CASSSSGTVNYGYTF.

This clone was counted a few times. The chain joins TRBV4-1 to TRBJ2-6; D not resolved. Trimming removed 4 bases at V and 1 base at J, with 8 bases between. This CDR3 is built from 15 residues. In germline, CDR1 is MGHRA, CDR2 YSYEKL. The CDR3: CASSRIISGANVLTF. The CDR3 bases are TGCGCCAGCAGCCGAATCATTTCTGGGGCCAACGTCCTGACTTTC.

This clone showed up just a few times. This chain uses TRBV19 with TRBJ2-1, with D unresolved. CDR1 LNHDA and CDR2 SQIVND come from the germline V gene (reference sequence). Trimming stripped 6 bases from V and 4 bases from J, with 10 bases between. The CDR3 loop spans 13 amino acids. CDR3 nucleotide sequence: TGTGCCAGTAGGAAGTCGGGTTACAATGAGCAGTTCTTC. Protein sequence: CASRKSGYNEQFF.

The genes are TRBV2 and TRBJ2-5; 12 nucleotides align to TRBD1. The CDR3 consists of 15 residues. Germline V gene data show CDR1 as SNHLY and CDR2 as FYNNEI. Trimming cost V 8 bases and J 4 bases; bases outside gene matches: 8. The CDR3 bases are TGTGCCAGCCTCAGGGGGACAGGGGGCCGAGAGACCCAGTACTTC. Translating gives CASLRGTGGRETQYF.

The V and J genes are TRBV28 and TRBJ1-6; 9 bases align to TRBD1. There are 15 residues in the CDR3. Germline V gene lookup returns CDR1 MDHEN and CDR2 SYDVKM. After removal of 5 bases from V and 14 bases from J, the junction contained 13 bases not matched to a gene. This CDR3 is CASSPMGTGYVTLHF. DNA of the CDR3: TGTGCCAGCAGTCCGATGGGGACAGGGTATGTCACCCTCCACTTT.

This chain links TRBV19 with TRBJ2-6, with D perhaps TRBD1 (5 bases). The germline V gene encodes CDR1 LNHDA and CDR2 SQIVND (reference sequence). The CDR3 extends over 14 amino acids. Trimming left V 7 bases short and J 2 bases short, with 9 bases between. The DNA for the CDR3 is TGTGCCAGTACCGTAGGGGCTGGGGCCAACGTCCTGACTTTC. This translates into CASTVGAGANVLTF.

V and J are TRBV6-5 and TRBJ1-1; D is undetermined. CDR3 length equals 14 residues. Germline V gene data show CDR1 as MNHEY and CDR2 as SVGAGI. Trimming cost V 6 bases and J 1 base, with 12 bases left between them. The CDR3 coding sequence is TGTGCCAGCAGACTAGGACGGACGAACACTGAAGCTTTCTTT. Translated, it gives CASRLGRTNTEAFF.

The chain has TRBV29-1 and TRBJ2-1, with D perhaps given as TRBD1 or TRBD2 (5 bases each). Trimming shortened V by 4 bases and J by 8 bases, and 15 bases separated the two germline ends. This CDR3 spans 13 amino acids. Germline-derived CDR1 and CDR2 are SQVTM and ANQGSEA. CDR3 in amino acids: CSVVPGAVDEQFF. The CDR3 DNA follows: TGCAGCGTTGTACCCGGGGCCGTCGATGAGCAGTTCTTC.

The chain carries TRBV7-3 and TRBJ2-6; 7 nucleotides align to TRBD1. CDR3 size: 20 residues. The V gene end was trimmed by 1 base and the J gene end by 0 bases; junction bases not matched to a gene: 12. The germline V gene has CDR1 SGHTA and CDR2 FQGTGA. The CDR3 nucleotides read TGTGCCAGCAGCTTAAGGGTTCTGGGACAGCCGCGCTCTGGGGCCAACGTCCTGACTTTC. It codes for CASSLRVLGQPRSGANVLTF.

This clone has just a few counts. The CDR3 here is CASSPIGQGYTGELFF. The CDR3 bases are TGTGCCAGCTCACCAATCGGACAGGGGTATACCGGGGAGCTGTTTTTT. The chain recombines TRBV18 with TRBJ2-2; TRBD1 aligns across 9 bases. V lost 2 bases to trimming and J lost 5 bases; unmatched junction nucleotides: 6. The CDR3 is made up of 16 amino acids. Germline values: CDR1 KGHSH, CDR2 LQKENI.

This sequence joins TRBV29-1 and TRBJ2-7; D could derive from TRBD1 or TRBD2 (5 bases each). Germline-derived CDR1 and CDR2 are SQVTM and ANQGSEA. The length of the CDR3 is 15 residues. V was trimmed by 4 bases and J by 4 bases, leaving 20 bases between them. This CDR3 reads CSVGGWGAADYEQYF. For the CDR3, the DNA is TGCAGCGTTGGGGGGTGGGGCGCCGCCGATTACGAGCAGTACTTC.

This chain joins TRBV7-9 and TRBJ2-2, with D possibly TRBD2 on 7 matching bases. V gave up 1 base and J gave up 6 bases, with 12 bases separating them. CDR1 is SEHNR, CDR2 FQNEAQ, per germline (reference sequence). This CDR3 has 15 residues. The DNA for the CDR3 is TGTGCCAGCAGCTTAGTTGCGGGGGCGGCCGGGGAGCTGTTTTTT. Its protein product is CASSLVAGAAGELFF. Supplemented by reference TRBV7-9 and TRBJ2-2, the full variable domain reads DTGVSQNPRHKITKRGQNVTFRCDPISEHNRLYWYRQTLGQGPEFLTYFQNEAQLEKSRLLSDRFSAERPKGSFSTLEIQRTEQGDSAMYLCASSLVAGAAGELFFGEGSRLTVL.

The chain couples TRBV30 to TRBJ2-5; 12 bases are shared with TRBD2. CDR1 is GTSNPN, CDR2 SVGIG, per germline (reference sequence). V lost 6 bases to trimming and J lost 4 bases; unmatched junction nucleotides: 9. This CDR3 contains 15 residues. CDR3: CACTSELAGGETQYF. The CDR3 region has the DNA TGTGCCTGTACATCGGAACTAGCGGGAGGAGAGACCCAGTACTTC.

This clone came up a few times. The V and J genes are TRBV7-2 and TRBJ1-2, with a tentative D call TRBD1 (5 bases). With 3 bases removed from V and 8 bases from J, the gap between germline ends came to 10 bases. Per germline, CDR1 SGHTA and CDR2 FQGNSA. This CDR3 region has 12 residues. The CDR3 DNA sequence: TGTGCCAGCAGCTTTAGCAGGGAAGGCTACACCTTC. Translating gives CASSFSREGYTF.

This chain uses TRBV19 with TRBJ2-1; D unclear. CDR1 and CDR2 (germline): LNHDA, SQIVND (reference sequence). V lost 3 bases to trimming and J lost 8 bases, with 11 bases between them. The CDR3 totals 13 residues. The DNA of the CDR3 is TGTGCCAGTAGTATTTCCCAGTCGGATGAGCAGTTCTTC. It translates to CASSISQSDEQFF.

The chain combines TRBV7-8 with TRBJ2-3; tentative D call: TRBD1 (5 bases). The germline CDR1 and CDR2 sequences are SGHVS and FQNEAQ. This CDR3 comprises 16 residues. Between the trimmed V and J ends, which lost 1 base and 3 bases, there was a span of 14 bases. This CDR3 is CASSLGQTSLTDTQYF. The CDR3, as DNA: TGTGCCAGCAGCTTAGGACAGACCTCCCTAACAGATACGCAGTATTTT.

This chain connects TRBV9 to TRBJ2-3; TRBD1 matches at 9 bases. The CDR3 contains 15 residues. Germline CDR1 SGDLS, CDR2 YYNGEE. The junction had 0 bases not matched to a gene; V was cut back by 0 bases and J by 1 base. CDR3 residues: CASSVGTGGTDTQYF. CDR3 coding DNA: TGTGCCAGCAGCGTAGGGACAGGGGGCACAGATACGCAGTATTTT.

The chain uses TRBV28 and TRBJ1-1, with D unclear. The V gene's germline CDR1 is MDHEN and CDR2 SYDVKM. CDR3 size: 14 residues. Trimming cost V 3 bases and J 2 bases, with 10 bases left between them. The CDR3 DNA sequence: TGTGCCAGCAGTTTTAGGACGGGTAACACTGAAGCTTTCTTT. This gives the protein CASSFRTGNTEAFF. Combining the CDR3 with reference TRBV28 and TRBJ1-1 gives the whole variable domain DVKVTQSSRYLVKRTGEKVFLECVQDMDHENMFWYRQDPGLGLRLIYFSYDVKMKEKGDIPEGYSVSREKKERFSLILESASTNQTSMYLCASSFRTGNTEAFFGQGTRLTVV.

CDR3 coding DNA: TGTGCCAGCAGCTCCCAGACCGGATTCTATGGCTACACCTTC. Translation gives CASSSQTGFYGYTF. The rearrangement links TRBV13 to TRBJ1-2; D is uncertain. The CDR3 spans 14 residues. V was cut by 4 bases and J by 4 bases, with 13 bases left in between. Germline V lookup: CDR1 PRHDT, CDR2 FYEKMQ (reference sequence).

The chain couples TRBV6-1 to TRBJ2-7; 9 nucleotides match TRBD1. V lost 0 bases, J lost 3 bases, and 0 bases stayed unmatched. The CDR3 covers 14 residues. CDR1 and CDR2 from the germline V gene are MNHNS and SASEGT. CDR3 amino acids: CASSEAGQGYEQYF. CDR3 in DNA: TGTGCCAGCAGTGAAGCGGGACAGGGCTACGAGCAGTACTTC.

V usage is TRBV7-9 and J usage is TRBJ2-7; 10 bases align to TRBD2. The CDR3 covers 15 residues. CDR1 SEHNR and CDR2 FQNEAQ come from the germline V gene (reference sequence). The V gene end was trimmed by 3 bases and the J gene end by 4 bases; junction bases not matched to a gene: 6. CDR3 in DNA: TGTGCCAGCAGCTTCCCTAGCGGGGGACTATACGAGCAGTACTTC. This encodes CASSFPSGGLYEQYF.

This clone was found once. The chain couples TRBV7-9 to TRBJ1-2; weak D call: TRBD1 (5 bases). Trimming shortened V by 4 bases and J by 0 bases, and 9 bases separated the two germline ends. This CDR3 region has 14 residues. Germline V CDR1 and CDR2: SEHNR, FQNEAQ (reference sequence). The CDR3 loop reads CASSSRQTNYGYTF. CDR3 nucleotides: TGTGCCAGCAGCTCCCGACAGACTAACTATGGCTACACCTTC.

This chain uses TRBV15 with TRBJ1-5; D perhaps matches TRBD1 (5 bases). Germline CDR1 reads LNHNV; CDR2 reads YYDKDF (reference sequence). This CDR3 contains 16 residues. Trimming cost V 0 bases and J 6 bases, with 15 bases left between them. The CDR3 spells CATSRDRGSGGQPQHF. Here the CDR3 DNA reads TGTGCCACCAGCAGAGATAGGGGATCCGGGGGTCAGCCCCAGCATTTT.

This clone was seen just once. The CDR3, as DNA: TGCAGCGTTGATCGCGGCGGTACCCAAGAGACCCAGTACTTC. It translates to CSVDRGGTQETQYF. This chain links TRBV29-1 with TRBJ2-5; no firm D call. V was shortened by 3 bases and J by 1 base, with 12 bases between the two germline ends. Germline loops: CDR1 SQVTM, CDR2 ANQGSEA. CDR3 size: 14 residues.

The CDR3 region has the DNA TGCGCCAGCAGACCCGCGGGTTCCCCGCAAGAGACCCAGTACTTC. Amino acid sequence: CASRPAGSPQETQYF. The chain joins TRBV5-1 to TRBJ2-5; a weak D match, TRBD2 (5 bases). CDR3 length: 15 residues. V lost 5 bases and J lost 2, with 16 bases in between. Germline loops: CDR1 SGHRS, CDR2 YFSETQ.

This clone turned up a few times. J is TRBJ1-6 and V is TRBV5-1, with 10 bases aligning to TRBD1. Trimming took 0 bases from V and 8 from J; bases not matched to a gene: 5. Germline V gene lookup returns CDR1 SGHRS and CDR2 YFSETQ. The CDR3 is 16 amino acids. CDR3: CASSLDPGQGDSPLHF. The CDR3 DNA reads TGCGCCAGCAGCTTGGATCCCGGACAGGGGGATTCACCCCTCCACTTT.

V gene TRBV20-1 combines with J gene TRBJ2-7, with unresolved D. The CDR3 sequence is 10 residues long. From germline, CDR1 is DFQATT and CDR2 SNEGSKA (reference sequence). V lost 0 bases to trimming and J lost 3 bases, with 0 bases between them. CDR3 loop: CSARDYEQYF. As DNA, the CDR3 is TGCAGTGCTAGAGACTACGAGCAGTACTTC.